Sequencing of this TCR beta chain was carried out in a study of CD8+CD57+ T cells in acquired aplastic anemia (dated by TCRdb to the late 2010s). With respect to the entire study: DNA extracted from sorted CD4+ and CD8+ cells had a mean of roughly 3.4 ug, with a range of roughly 0.19 to 27.4 ug. General study outcomes and caveats: Twenty-nine CD8+ CDR3 sequences were found in both patients and controls but appeared to be highly expressed in patients and within the immunodominant clones of the patients. No significant difference in CD8+ Simpson's diversity was found between patients and healthy controls (P=0.060).

Germline trimming amounts to 3 bases on V and 5 bases on J, with 9 as the count of junction bases outside the gene matches. The CDR3 starts with the cysteine, ends with the phenylalanine, and has 15 residues. Only the CDR3 DNA stays, 45 bases, in frame from base 1. The CDR1 and CDR2 encoded by the germline V gene are SGDLS and YYNGEE. Genomic DNA served as template for TCR beta VDJ combination and CDR3 sequence profiling. An Illumina HiSeq 2000 was used for TCR repertoire sequencing. Regarding the original processing steps: TRBV/TRBJ rearrangement plots, CDR3 size and DJ length profiles, and Simpson's diversity index were used to assess repertoires. The most abundant DNA sequence in the deep sequencing data was defined as the immunodominant clone. CDR3 amino acid sequences were checked for sharing across subjects and were also compared against the VDJdb database and published repertoires. TCRdb applied fastp at Q25 and MiXCR to the public reads, then kept only in-frame beta chains. Each entry merges the rows of one CDR3 protein and shows their most common DNA and genes. TCRdb assigned the V and J calls; the authors' analysis was not used. The sample table records some 290,000 distinct CDR3 sequences; 50% to 70% of these occur just once. The ten largest clones capture 8% of the sample.

About this clonotype: What antigen it recognizes has not been identified. The input lacks base qualities; no much larger clone sits a single base away.

In this study, sorted CD4+ and CD8+ T cells from the blood of healthy subjects and of severe aplastic anemia patients had their TCR repertoires deep-sequenced. Ficoll-Paque density gradient centrifugation was used to isolate peripheral blood mononuclear cells. Before DNA extraction, CD4+ and CD8+ T cells were sorted with FACS or magnetic beads. This TCR was sampled from a human donor with severe aplastic anemia or a healthy control (not recorded which). Sequencing was performed on sorted CD4+, CD8+, or CD8+CD57+ T cells (not recorded which) from PBMCs. Here the chain combines TRBV9 and TRBJ1-2, with TRBD1 identical over 8 junction bases. The encoded CDR3 is CASSASGQEAYGYTF. Here is the DNA: TGTGCCAGCAGCGCGTCGGGACAGGAAGCTTATGGCTACACCTTC.